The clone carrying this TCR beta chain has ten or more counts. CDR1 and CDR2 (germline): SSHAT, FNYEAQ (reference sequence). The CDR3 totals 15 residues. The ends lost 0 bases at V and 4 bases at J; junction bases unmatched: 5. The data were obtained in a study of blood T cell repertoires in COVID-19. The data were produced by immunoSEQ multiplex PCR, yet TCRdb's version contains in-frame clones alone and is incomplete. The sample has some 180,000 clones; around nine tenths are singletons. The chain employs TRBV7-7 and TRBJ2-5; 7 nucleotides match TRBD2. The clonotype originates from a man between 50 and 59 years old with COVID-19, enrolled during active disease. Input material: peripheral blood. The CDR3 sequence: CASSLARTGGETQYF. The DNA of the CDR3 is TGTGCCAGCAGCTTAGCTCGAACGGGGGGAGAGACCCAGTACTTC.